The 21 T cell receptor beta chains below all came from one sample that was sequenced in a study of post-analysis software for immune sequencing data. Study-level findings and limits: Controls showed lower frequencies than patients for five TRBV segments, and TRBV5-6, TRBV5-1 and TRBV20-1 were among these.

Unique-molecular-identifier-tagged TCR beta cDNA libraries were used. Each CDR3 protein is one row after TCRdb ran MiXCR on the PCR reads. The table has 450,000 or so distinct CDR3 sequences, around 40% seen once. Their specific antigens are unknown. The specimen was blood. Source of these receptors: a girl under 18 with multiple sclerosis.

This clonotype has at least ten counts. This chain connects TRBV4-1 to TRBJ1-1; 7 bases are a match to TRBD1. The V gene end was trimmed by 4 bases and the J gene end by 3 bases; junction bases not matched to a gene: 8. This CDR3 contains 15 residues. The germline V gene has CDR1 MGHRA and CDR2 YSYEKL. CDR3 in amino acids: CASSPETGRDTEAFF. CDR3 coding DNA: TGCGCCAGCAGCCCCGAGACAGGGAGGGACACTGAAGCTTTCTTT.

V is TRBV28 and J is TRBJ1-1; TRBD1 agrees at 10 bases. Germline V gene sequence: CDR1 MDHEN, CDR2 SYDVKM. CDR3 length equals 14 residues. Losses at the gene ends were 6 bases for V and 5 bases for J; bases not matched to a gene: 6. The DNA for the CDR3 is TGTGCCAGCAGCCCCGACAGGGGGCTAACTGAAGCTTTCTTT. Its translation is CASSPDRGLTEAFF.

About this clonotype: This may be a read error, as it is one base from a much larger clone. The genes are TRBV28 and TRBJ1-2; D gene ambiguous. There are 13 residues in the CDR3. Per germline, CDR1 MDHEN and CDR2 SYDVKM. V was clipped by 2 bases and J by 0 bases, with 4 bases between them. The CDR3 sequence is CASSLTTNYGYTF. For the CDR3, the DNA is TGTGCCAGCAGTTTAACAACTAACTATGGCTACACCTTC.

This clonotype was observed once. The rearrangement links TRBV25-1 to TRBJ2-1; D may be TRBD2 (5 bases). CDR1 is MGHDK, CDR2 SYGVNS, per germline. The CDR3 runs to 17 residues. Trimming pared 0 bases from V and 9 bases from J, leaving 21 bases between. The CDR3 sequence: CASSEYIQSRVEGEQFF. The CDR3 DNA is TGTGCCAGCAGTGAATATATCCAGAGCAGAGTAGAGGGTGAGCAGTTCTTC.

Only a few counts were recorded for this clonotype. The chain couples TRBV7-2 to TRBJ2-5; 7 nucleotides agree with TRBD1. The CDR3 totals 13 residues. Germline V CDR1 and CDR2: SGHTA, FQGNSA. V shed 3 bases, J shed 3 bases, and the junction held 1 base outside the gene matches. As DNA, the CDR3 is TGTGCCAGCAGCTTCGACAGGGAAGAGACCCAGTACTTC. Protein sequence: CASSFDREETQYF.

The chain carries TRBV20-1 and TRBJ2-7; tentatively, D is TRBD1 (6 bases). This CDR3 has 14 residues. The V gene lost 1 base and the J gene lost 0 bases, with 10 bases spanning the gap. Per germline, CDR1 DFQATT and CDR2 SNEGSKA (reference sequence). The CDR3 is CSARGGGVSYEQYF. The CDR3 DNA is TGCAGTGCTAGAGGAGGGGGAGTCTCCTACGAGCAGTACTTC.

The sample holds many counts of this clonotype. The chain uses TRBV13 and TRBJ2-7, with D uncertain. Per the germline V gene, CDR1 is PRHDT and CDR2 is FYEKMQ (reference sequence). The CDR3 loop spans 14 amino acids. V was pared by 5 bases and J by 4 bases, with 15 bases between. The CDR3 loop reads CASSATGLAYEQYF. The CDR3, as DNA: TGTGCCAGCAGCGCCACGGGTTTGGCGTACGAGCAGTACTTC.

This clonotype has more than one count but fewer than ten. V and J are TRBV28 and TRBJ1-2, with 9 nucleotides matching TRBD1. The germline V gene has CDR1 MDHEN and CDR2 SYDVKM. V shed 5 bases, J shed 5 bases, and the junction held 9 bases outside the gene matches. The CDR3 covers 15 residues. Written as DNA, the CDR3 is TGTGCCAGCAGTCCCAGACAGGGGGGCGAGTATGGCTACACCTTC. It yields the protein CASSPRQGGEYGYTF.

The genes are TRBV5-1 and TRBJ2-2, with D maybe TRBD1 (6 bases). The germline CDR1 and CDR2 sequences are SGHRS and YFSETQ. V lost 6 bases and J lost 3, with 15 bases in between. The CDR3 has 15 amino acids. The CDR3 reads CASNLQGWDTGELFF. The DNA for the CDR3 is TGCGCCAGCAACTTACAGGGTTGGGACACCGGGGAGCTGTTTTTT.

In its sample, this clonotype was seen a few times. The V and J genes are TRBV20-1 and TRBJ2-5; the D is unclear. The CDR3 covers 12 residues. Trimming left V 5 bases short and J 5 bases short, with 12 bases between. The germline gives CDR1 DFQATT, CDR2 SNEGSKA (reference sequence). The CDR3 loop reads CSAASSGETQYF. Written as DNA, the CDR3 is TGCAGTGCTGCAAGCTCCGGGGAGACCCAGTACTTC.

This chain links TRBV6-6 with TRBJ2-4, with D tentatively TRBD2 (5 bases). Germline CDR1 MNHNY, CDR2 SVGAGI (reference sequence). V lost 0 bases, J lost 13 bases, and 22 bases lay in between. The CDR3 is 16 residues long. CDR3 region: CASSYSEVTPRSPQYF. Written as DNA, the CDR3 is TGTGCCAGCAGTTACTCGGAGGTCACACCTCGGTCCCCGCAGTACTTC.

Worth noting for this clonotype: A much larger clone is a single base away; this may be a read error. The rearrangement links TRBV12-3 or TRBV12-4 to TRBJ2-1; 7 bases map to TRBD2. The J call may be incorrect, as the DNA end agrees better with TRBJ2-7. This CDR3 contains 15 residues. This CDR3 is CASSLGLAEYNEQYF. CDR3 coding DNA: TGTGCCAGCAGTTTAGGGCTAGCGGAATACAATGAGCAGTACTTC.

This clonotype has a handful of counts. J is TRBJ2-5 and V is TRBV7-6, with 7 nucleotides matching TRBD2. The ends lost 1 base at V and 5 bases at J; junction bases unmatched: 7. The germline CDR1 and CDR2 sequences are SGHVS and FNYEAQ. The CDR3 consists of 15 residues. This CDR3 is CASSLEGGSGETQYF. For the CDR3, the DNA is TGTGCCAGCAGCTTAGAGGGCGGGAGCGGGGAGACCCAGTACTTC.

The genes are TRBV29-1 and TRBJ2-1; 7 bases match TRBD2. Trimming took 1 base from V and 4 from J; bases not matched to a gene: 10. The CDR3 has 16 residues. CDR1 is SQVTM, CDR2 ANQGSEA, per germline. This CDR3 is CSVEGRDYLSYNEQFF. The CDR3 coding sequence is TGCAGCGTTGAAGGACGGGACTACCTAAGTTACAATGAGCAGTTCTTC.

As DNA, the CDR3 is TGCAGCGTTGAATTTTCGACTAGCGGGATCTCCTACGAGCAGTACTTC. Translation: CSVEFSTSGISYEQYF. The rearrangement links TRBV29-1 to TRBJ2-7; 11 bases line up with TRBD2. The germline CDR1 and CDR2 sequences are SQVTM and ANQGSEA. J was trimmed by 0 bases and V by 2 bases; bases with no gene match: 6. This CDR3 is built from 16 residues.

The CDR3 DNA is TGCAGTGCCCTAAGGTGGCAGGGGCCACCGAACACTGAAGCTTTCTTT. As protein: CSALRWQGPPNTEAFF. This chain uses TRBV20-1 with TRBJ1-1; D perhaps matches TRBD1 (6 bases). The CDR3 is 16 amino acids. Germline V CDR1 and CDR2: DFQATT, SNEGSKA (reference sequence). V gave up 6 bases and J gave up 1 base, with 21 bases separating them.

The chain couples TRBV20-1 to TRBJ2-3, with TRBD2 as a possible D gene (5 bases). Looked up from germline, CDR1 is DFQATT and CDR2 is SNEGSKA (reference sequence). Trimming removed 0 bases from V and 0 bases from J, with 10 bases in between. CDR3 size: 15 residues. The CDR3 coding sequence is TGCAGTGCTAGAGATGGGAGCGACAGCACAGATACGCAGTATTTT. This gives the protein CSARDGSDSTDTQYF.

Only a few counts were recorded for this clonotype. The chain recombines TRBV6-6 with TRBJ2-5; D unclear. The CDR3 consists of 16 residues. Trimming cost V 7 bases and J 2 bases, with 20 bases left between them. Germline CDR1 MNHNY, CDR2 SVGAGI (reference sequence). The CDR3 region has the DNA TGTGCCAGCAAACCAATTCTCGCGATGGGACAAGAGACCCAGTACTTC. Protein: CASKPILAMGQETQYF.

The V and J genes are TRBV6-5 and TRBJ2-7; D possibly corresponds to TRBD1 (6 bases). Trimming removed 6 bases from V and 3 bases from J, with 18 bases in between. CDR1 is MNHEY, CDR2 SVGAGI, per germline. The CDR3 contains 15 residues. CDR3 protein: CASRLTGQSYYEQYF. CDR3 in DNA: TGTGCCAGCAGATTAACAGGACAGAGTTACTACGAGCAGTACTTC.

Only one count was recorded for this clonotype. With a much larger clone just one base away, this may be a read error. CDR3 residues: CASAQTGGYNEQFF. Written as DNA, the CDR3 is TGCGCCAGCGCTCAAACGGGAGGCTACAATGAGCAGTTCTTC. V and J are TRBV5-1 and TRBJ2-1, with TRBD2 matching 7 bases. Germline-derived CDR1 and CDR2 are SGHRS and YFSETQ. CDR3 length: 14 amino acids. J was trimmed by 3 bases and V by 7 bases; bases with no gene match: 7.

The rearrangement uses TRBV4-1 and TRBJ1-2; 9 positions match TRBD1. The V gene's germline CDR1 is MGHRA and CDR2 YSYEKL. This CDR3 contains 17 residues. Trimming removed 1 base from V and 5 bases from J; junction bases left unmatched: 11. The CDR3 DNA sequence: TGCGCCAGCAGCCAAGCCATCGAACAAGGGACAGGGTATGGCTACACCTTC. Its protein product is CASSQAIEQGTGYGYTF.